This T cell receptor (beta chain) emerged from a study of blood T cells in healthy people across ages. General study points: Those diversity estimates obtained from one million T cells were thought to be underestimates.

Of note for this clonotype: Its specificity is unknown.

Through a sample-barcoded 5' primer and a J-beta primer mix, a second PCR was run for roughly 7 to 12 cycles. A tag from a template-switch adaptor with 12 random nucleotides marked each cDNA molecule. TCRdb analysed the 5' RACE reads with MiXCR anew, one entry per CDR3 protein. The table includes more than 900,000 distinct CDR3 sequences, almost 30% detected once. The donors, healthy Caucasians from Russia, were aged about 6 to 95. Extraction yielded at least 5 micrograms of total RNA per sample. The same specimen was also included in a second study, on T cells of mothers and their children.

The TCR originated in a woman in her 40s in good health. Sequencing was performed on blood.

CDR3 nucleotide sequence: TGTGCCTGGAGTGTAAATGGGGTCCCCGATACGCAGTATTTT. Its translation is CAWSVNGVPDTQYF. The J gene is TRBJ2-3, the V gene TRBV30; D remains ambiguous. Germline-derived CDR1 and CDR2 are GTSNPN and SVGIG (reference sequence). The V end was cut by 0 bases, the J end by 6 bases, with 13 bases between. This CDR3 has 14 amino acids. The full variable domain, its missing parts supplied by reference TRBV30 and TRBJ2-3, is SQTIHQWPATLVQPVGSPLSLECTVEGTSNPNLYWYRQAAGRGLQLLFYSVGIGQISSEVPQNLSASRPQDRQFILSSKKLLLSDSGFYLCAWSVNGVPDTQYFGPGTRLTVL.